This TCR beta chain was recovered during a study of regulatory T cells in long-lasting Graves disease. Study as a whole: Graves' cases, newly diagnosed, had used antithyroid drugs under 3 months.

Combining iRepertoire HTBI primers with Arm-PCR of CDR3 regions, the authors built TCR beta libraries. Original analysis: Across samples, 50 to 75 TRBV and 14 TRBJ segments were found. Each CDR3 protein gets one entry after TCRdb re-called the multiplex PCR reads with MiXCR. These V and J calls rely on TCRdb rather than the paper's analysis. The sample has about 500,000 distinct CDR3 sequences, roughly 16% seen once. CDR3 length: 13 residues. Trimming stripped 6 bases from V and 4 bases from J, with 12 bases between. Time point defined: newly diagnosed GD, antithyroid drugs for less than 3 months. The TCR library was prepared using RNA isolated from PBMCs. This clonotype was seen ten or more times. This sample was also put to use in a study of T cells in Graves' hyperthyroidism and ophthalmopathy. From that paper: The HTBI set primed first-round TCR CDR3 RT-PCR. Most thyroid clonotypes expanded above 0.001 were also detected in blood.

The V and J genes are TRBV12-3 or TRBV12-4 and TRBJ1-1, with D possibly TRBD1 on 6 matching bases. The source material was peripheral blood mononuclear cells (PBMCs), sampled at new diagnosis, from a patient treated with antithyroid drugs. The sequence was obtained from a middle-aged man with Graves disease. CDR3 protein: CASRRTESTEAFF. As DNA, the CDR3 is TGTGCCAGCAGAAGGACAGAAAGCACTGAAGCTTTCTTT.